Listed below are T cell receptor beta chains from one sample, sequenced in a study of CD8 T cells in ankylosing spondylitis. From the 5' RACE reads, TCRdb called clonotypes with MiXCR, one entry per CDR3 protein. The sample holds around 390,000 distinct CDR3 sequences, about a fifth seen once. The sequencing input was blood, either unsorted or a sorted T cell fraction (not recorded which). These receptors were obtained from a male donor with ankylosing spondylitis. Each CDR3 is given with its conserved first and last residue. D genes are given only for firm matches. Rows may omit the clone size; those that give it use once, few, many or a size class.

j_gene: TRBJ2-7; abundance: -; v_gene: TRBV19; d_gene: TRBD1; CDR3aa: CASSFQGGQSSYEQYF; CDR3nt: TGTGCCAGTAGTTTTCAAGGGGGACAGAGCTCCTACGAGCAGTACTTC
j_gene: TRBJ2-7; abundance: -; v_gene: TRBV10-3; d_gene: -; CDR3aa: CAISEDSRSYEQYF; CDR3nt: TGTGCCATCAGCGAAGACAGCAGGTCCTACGAGCAGTACTTC
j_gene: TRBJ2-5; abundance: few; v_gene: TRBV27; d_gene: TRBD1; CDR3aa: CASRTTGGSETQYF; CDR3nt: TGTGCCAGCAGGACAACAGGGGGTTCAGAGACCCAGTACTTC
j_gene: TRBJ2-1; abundance: -; v_gene: TRBV7-8; d_gene: -; CDR3aa: CASAIWGNEQFF; CDR3nt: TGTGCCAGCGCGATATGGGGCAATGAGCAGTTCTTC
j_gene: TRBJ2-1; abundance: -; v_gene: TRBV20-1; d_gene: TRBD1; CDR3aa: CSARPGQIYNEQFF; CDR3nt: TGCAGTGCCCGACCGGGACAGATCTACAATGAGCAGTTCTTC
j_gene: TRBJ2-2; abundance: -; v_gene: TRBV5-5; d_gene: -; CDR3aa: CASSLALVTGELFF; CDR3nt: TGTGCCAGCAGCTTGGCCTTGGTCACCGGGGAGCTGTTTTTT
j_gene: TRBJ2-1; abundance: few; v_gene: TRBV11-2; d_gene: TRBD1; CDR3aa: CATTTGQGRYNEQFF; CDR3nt: TGTGCCACCACCACCGGACAGGGACGGTACAATGAGCAGTTCTTC
j_gene: TRBJ2-3; abundance: -; v_gene: TRBV28; d_gene: -; CDR3aa: CASRGGYSSTDTQYF; CDR3nt: TGTGCCAGCAGGGGGGGATACTCAAGCACAGATACGCAGTATTTT
j_gene: TRBJ2-1; abundance: -; v_gene: TRBV4-2; d_gene: TRBD2; CDR3aa: CASSQVPEGRADEQFF; CDR3nt: TGTGCCAGCAGCCAAGTCCCCGAGGGGAGGGCCGATGAGCAGTTCTTC
j_gene: TRBJ1-4; abundance: few; v_gene: TRBV28; d_gene: TRBD1; CDR3aa: CASSLPLGTGTEKLFF; CDR3nt: TGTGCCAGCAGTTTACCGCTGGGGACAGGGACTGAAAAACTGTTTTTT
j_gene: TRBJ2-4; abundance: -; v_gene: TRBV5-1; d_gene: TRBD1; CDR3aa: CASYSRGPLAKNIQYF; CDR3nt: TGCGCCAGCTATTCCAGGGGGCCATTAGCCAAAAACATTCAGTACTTC
j_gene: TRBJ1-5; abundance: few; v_gene: TRBV19; d_gene: -; CDR3aa: CASSIKVEWGGNQPQHF; CDR3nt: TGTGCCAGTAGTATTAAGGTGGAGTGGGGGGGCAATCAGCCCCAGCATTTT
j_gene: TRBJ2-3; abundance: -; v_gene: TRBV5-1; d_gene: TRBD2; CDR3aa: CASSLKRGGLAGGSTDTQYF; CDR3nt: TGCGCCAGCAGCTTGAAGCGCGGAGGGCTAGCGGGAGGGAGCACAGATACGCAGTATTTT
j_gene: TRBJ2-5; abundance: -; v_gene: TRBV25-1; d_gene: TRBD2; CDR3aa: CASSEWGSGSSQETQYF; CDR3nt: TGTGCCAGCAGTGAATGGGGTAGCGGGAGCTCCCAAGAGACCCAGTACTTC
j_gene: TRBJ2-2; abundance: -; v_gene: TRBV30; d_gene: -; CDR3aa: CAWRDYYTGELFF; CDR3nt: TGTGCCTGGAGAGACTACTACACCGGGGAGCTGTTTTTT